The clone carrying this T cell receptor (beta chain) has only a few counts. Its specificity is unknown. The CDR3 has 17 residues. V was shortened by 0 bases and J by 5 bases, with 16 bases between the two germline ends. Per germline, CDR1 MNHEY and CDR2 SVGAGI. TCRdb re-called the PCR reads with MiXCR. The table records some 35,000 clones, under 40% of them present only once. The data originate from a study of metastatic and nonmetastatic thyroid tumors. The entire patient cohort was treatment-naive prior to thyroid surgery. Study-wide results and caveats: Significantly higher TCR beta diversity was reportedly seen in malignant thyroid tumors than benign nodules, in blood and tumor.

The sample taken for sequencing was tumor tissue. This TCR was recovered from a female donor with papillary thyroid cancer or a benign thyroid nodule (not recorded which). Some clones in this sample may be carry-over from other donors' samples. The chain links TRBV6-5 to TRBJ2-2, with D possibly TRBD1 on 6 matching bases. The CDR3 here is CASSYSIQQGKTGELFF. Here the CDR3 DNA reads TGTGCCAGCAGTTACTCGATTCAACAGGGAAAGACCGGGGAGCTGTTTTTT.